The clone carrying this T cell receptor (beta chain) was detected many times. TCRdb recomputed calls from the 5' RACE reads with MiXCR, one row per CDR3 protein. This sample has fewer than 75,000 distinct CDR3 sequences, with nearly 3.5% found just once. This sample stems from a study of neurological immune-mediated disorders. The V segment lost 6 bases and the J segment 4 bases; nucleotides outside the gene matches: 7. Germline CDR1 DFQATT, CDR2 SNEGSKA (reference sequence). The CDR3 loop spans 14 amino acids. This receptor was taken from a man aged 40-50 years with multiple sclerosis. What was sequenced was PBMCs. The chain joins TRBV20-1 to TRBJ2-7, with 12 bases identical to TRBD2. Here the CDR3 DNA reads TGCAGTGCCGGGCTAGCGGGGGGGCGGTACGAGCAGTACTTC. Translation: CSAGLAGGRYEQYF.